The sample holds a few counts of the clone carrying this T cell receptor beta chain. Trimming shortened V by 7 bases and J by 8 bases, and 12 bases separated the two germline ends. Germline-derived CDR1 and CDR2 are SGHTA and FQGNSA. The CDR3 length is 12 residues. Time point here: patch test 1, 2 weeks after DPC sensitization. Treatment defined: therapeutic diphenylcyclopropenone sensitization with weekly scalp DPC. The data were obtained in a study of human T cells and chemical hapten exposure. Each CDR3 protein is one row after TCRdb ran MiXCR on the RACE reads. The sample has approximately 80,000 distinct CDR3 sequences, roughly a tenth seen once.

V usage is TRBV7-2 and J usage is TRBJ2-1, with D possibly being TRBD2 (5 bases). Material: whole blood, obtained in connection with sensitization to the hapten diphenylcyclopropenone (DPC). The sequence was obtained from a woman aged 50 to 60 with alopecia areata. Some clones in this sample may be carry-over from other donors' samples. The CDR3 spells CASTLGVDEQFF. CDR3 in DNA: TGTGCCAGCACTCTGGGAGTGGATGAGCAGTTCTTC. Supplemented by reference TRBV7-2 and TRBJ2-1, the full variable domain reads GAGVSQSPSNKVTEKGKDVELRCDPISGHTALYWYRQSLGQGLEFLIYFQGNSAPDKSGLPSDRFSAERTGGSVSTLTIQRTQQEDSAVYLCASTLGVDEQFFGPGTRLTVL.